Listed below are T cell receptor beta chains from one sample, sequenced in a study of blood T cells in healthy people across ages. TCRdb re-called the 5' RACE reads through MiXCR, storing one row per CDR3 protein. The sample contains just under 750,000 distinct CDR3 sequences, 22% of which appear only once. Sequenced sample: blood. These receptor sequences come from a man aged 65 to 79 in good health. Both conserved end residues are part of each CDR3. A D gene is named only where the DNA matches it firmly. Only some rows state a clone size, as once, few, many or a class for expanded clones.

14 TRBJ2-1 TRBV10-3 - many TGTGCCATCAGTGGACAGAGCTCCTACAATGAGCAGTTCTTC CAISGQSSYNEQFF
12 TRBJ1-5 TRBV19 - few TGTGCCAGTAGAGGTCAGGATCAGCCCCAGCATTTT CASRGQDQPQHF
14 TRBJ2-3 TRBV21-1 - few TGTGCCAGCAGGGAAGAGTTTGGGGAAGATACGCAGTATTTT CASREEFGEDTQYF
11 TRBJ1-4 TRBV6-6 - - TGTGCCAGCCGACTTCGGGAAAAACTGTTTTTT CASRLREKLFF
13 TRBJ1-1 TRBV10-3 TRBD1 - TGTGCCATCAGTGAGGGGACAGGCACTGAAGCTTTCTTT CAISEGTGTEAFF
15 TRBJ2-1 TRBV20-1 - many TGCAGTGCTCCAAAAACTAGGCTGTCCTACAATGAGCAGTTCTTC CSAPKTRLSYNEQFF
16 TRBJ2-1 TRBV7-9 TRBD2 - TGTGCCAGCAGCCATCGTATGCTAGCGGGGTACAATGAGCAGTTCTTC CASSHRMLAGYNEQFF
15 TRBJ2-5 TRBV3-1 - few TGTGCCAGCAGCTACTTCGGGCGACGACAAGAGACCCAGTACTTC CASSYFGRRQETQYF
14 TRBJ1-6 TRBV6-6 - - TGTGCCAGCATCGCCGCCAACCTTAATTCACCCCTCCACTTT CASIAANLNSPLHF
14 TRBJ2-7 TRBV14 TRBD2 few TGTGCCAGCTCACGGGAGCGGGGGACCTACGAGCAGTACTTC CASSRERGTYEQYF